The T cell receptor beta chain under discussion was sequenced for a study of human T cells and chemical hapten exposure. Study information: A mostly female patient group had alopecia areata, totalis or universalis. From small differences in pooled library volume came most of the variation in per-sample TCR yields. Study conclusions and caveats: Expanded TCRs produced significantly more large CDR3 similarity clusters than controls did.

This CDR3 region has 14 residues. Germline CDR1 is MNHEY and CDR2 is SVGAGI. The V gene lost 1 base and the J gene lost 1 base, with 6 bases spanning the gap. TCRdb itself ran the RACE reads through MiXCR, one entry per CDR3 protein. This table has approximately 110,000 distinct CDR3 sequences, around 35% appearing once. To note about this clonotype: Its target is not known.

As for time point: patch test 3, about 24 weeks after DPC sensitization. Documented treatment: therapeutic diphenylcyclopropenone sensitization with weekly scalp DPC. Patches went on only after blood had been drawn each time. The TCR comes from a man between 35 and 55 years old with alopecia areata. Some clones in this sample may be carry-over from other donors' samples. J is TRBJ2-3 and V is TRBV6-5, with D possibly being TRBD2 (5 bases). The specimen comprised whole blood, sampled in connection with sensitization to the hapten diphenylcyclopropenone (DPC). The CDR3 DNA is TGTGCCAGCAGTTACTTTAGCGGCACAGATACGCAGTATTTT. As protein: CASSYFSGTDTQYF.